This T cell receptor (beta chain) was sequenced in a study of naive and memory T cell subsets. Amplification of ligated cDNA took four PCR rounds with SP2 and nested alpha and beta constant primers. Blood and skin TCR RNA was reverse transcribed with alpha and beta constant primers. TCRdb used MiXCR to reprocess the 5' RACE reads, holding one entry per CDR3 protein. Here the sample spans over 45,000 distinct CDR3 sequences, less than 10% being singletons. TCR cDNA received a 3' ligated oligonucleotide that carried a UMI. Adult healthy volunteers gave 2.5 ml peripheral blood for whole-blood RNA. Reverse transcription used DNase-treated unsorted total RNA, aiming for roughly 1 to 1000 ng. In this sample, this clonotype turned up many times. The CDR3 has 13 residues. Germline V gene lookup returns CDR1 SQVTM and CDR2 ANQGSEA. V lost 7 bases to trimming and J lost 9 bases, with 19 bases between them.

The receptor was isolated from a female donor in good health. This rearrangement joins TRBV29-1 to TRBJ2-4, with D perhaps given as TRBD1 or TRBD2 (5 bases each). The CDR3 loop reads CSARDGTSGIQYF. Written as DNA, the CDR3 is TGCAGCGCGAGGGACGGGACCAGTGGCATTCAGTACTTC.